This passage covers 2 T cell receptor beta chains from one sample sequenced in a study of blood T cell repertoires in COVID-19. Measured with immunoSEQ multiplex PCR; TCRdb has only the in-frame clones, and not every one. The table shows roughly 110,000 clones, with around four fifths occurring only once. Sequenced sample: peripheral blood. The receptor source for this set is a man in his 70s with acute or convalescent COVID-19.

The chain links TRBV5-1 to TRBJ2-2; D is unresolved. The germline V gene encodes CDR1 SGHRS and CDR2 YFSETQ. With 4 bases removed from V and 3 bases from J, the gap between germline ends came to 13 bases. This CDR3 region has 15 residues. The CDR3 is CASSVKLGDTGELFF. As DNA, the CDR3 is TGCGCCAGCAGCGTCAAACTGGGCGACACCGGGGAGCTGTTTTTT.

The chain recombines TRBV5-1 with TRBJ2-3; 13 positions match TRBD2. The trim removed 4 bases at V and 2 bases at J, leaving 4 bases unmatched. Per germline, CDR1 SGHRS and CDR2 YFSETQ. CDR3 size: 16 residues. The CDR3 nucleotides are TGCGCCAGCAGCGCGGGGACTAGCGGGGCCACAGATACGCAGTATTTT. Protein: CASSAGTSGATDTQYF. Full variable domain (rest looked up from reference TRBV5-1 and TRBJ2-3): KAGVTQTPRYLIKTRGQQVTLSCSPISGHRSVSWYQQTPGQGLQFLFEYFSETQRNKGNFPGRFSGRQFSNSRSEMNVSTLELGDSALYLCASSAGTSGATDTQYFGPGTRLTVL.